A single sample is the source of the 21 T cell receptor beta chains below, sequenced in a study of identical twins. TCRdb independently ran MiXCR on the 5' RACE reads; one entry per CDR3 protein. The sample holds 1,800,000 or so distinct CDR3 sequences, under 35% seen once. The sequencing input was cord blood. These receptor sequences come from a newborn girl in good health.

V usage is TRBV13 and J usage is TRBJ2-7, with D possibly matching TRBD2 (5 bases). The CDR3 runs 14 residues. Trimming pared 5 bases from V and 3 bases from J, leaving 14 bases between. Germline V CDR1 and CDR2: PRHDT, FYEKMQ (reference sequence). The CDR3: CASSGASSSYEQYF. The CDR3 coding sequence is TGTGCCAGCAGCGGAGCCTCTAGCAGCTACGAGCAGTACTTC.

This clonotype has at least ten counts. Here the CDR3 reads CATSDLTSGSTDTQYF. The CDR3 region has the DNA TGTGCCACCAGTGATTTGACTAGCGGGAGCACAGATACGCAGTATTTT. The chain joins TRBV24-1 to TRBJ2-3; 9 bases match TRBD2. V was clipped by 0 bases and J by 0 bases; unmatched bases: 0. This CDR3 has 16 residues. Germline CDR1 KGHDR, CDR2 SFDVKD.

With respect to this clonotype: The germline gene is not matched at one end of the junction; a read error may be the cause. The rearrangement uses TRBV20-1 and TRBJ2-5; no clear D. Germline CDR1 DFQATT, CDR2 SNEGSKA (reference sequence). This CDR3 has 11 amino acids. CDR3 in amino acids: CSARGPRHQYF. The CDR3 DNA is TGCAGTGCCAGAGGACCGCGTCACCAGTACTTC.

This clonotype was seen just once. The chain links TRBV7-9 to TRBJ1-2; 8 positions match TRBD1. CDR1 is SEHNR, CDR2 FQNEAQ, per germline (reference sequence). V dropped 5 bases and J dropped 6; count of bases not matched to a gene: 8. The CDR3 runs to 14 residues. The CDR3 region is CASSLGGQGDGYTF. The CDR3 DNA follows: TGTGCCAGCAGCCTAGGAGGACAGGGTGATGGCTACACCTTC.

The V and J genes are TRBV2 and TRBJ2-1; 7 bases agree with TRBD2. Germline V gives CDR1 SNHLY, CDR2 FYNNEI. This CDR3 comprises 14 residues. The V and J ends lost 3 bases and 13 bases, in that order; junction bases with no gene match: 12. The CDR3 nucleotides are TGTGCCAGCAGTGAGGAACTAGCGTTGAAGACCCAGTTCTTC. Translated: CASSEELALKTQFF.

V usage is TRBV4-2 and J usage is TRBJ2-1, with D possibly being TRBD1 (6 bases). The CDR3 consists of 15 residues. Germline CDR1 and CDR2: LGHNA and YNFKEQ. V was shortened by 0 bases and J by 6 bases, with 12 bases between the two germline ends. CDR3 region: CASSQEDRTLNEQFF. CDR3 DNA: TGTGCCAGCAGCCAAGAAGACAGGACCCTCAATGAGCAGTTCTTC.

For this clonotype: An end of the junction does not agree with germline; a read error may underlie this. The V and J genes are TRBV12-3 or TRBV12-4 and TRBJ1-1; D is unresolved. The CDR3 spans 14 residues. In DNA form, the CDR3 reads TGTGTCAGCAGTTTTGGGCCCGGGCCTTATGAAGCTTTCTTT. It yields the protein CVSSFGPGPYEAFF.

V usage is TRBV30 and J usage is TRBJ2-7; D perhaps matches TRBD1 (5 bases). Trimming removed 5 bases from V and 0 bases from J, with 8 bases in between. CDR3 length: 12 residues. Germline V gene data show CDR1 as GTSNPN and CDR2 as SVGIG (reference sequence). CDR3 residues: CAWGALSYEQYF. CDR3 in DNA: TGTGCCTGGGGGGCGCTCTCCTACGAGCAGTACTTC. The full variable domain, completed using reference TRBV30 and TRBJ2-7, is SQTIHQWPATLVQPVGSPLSLECTVEGTSNPNLYWYRQAAGRGLQLLFYSVGIGQISSEVPQNLSASRPQDRQFILSSKKLLLSDSGFYLCAWGALSYEQYFGPGTRLTVT.

This clonotype came up many times. The V call is TRBV12-3 or TRBV12-4, the J call TRBJ2-3; unclear D gene. V was shortened by 3 bases and J by 1 base, with 8 bases between the two germline ends. The CDR3 loop spans 14 amino acids. The CDR3 here is CASSFRQGTDTQYF. DNA of the CDR3: TGTGCCAGCAGTTTTCGTCAGGGCACAGATACGCAGTATTTT.

This clonotype showed up just a few times. V is TRBV24-1 and J is TRBJ2-1, with 12 bases lining up with TRBD2. This CDR3 contains 17 residues. After removal of 4 bases from V and 4 bases from J, the junction contained 7 bases not matched to a gene. Germline values: CDR1 KGHDR, CDR2 SFDVKD. The CDR3 reads CATSDNTLAGGYNEQFF. CDR3 in DNA: TGTGCCACCAGTGACAACACCCTAGCGGGAGGGTACAATGAGCAGTTCTTC.

CDR3 amino acids: CASSYRRLAGIYEQYF. The CDR3, as DNA: TGTGCCAGCAGTTACCGTCGACTAGCGGGCATCTACGAGCAGTACTTC. This chain connects TRBV6-2 or TRBV6-3 to TRBJ2-7; TRBD2 matches 10 bases. CDR1 is MNHEY, CDR2 SVGEGT, per germline. The ends lost 2 bases at V and 3 bases at J; junction bases unmatched: 7. The CDR3 runs to 16 residues.

This clonotype was detected only a few times. V gene TRBV3-1 combines with J gene TRBJ2-7; the D call may be TRBD1 or TRBD2 (5 bases each). This CDR3 spans 15 amino acids. CDR1 and CDR2 from the germline V gene are LGHDT and YNNKEL (reference sequence). The V end lost 1 base, the J end lost 0 bases, and 10 bases lay between the germline ends. CDR3 region: CASSQAPGTSYEQYF. The CDR3 nucleotides read TGTGCCAGCAGCCAAGCCCCAGGGACCTCCTACGAGCAGTACTTC.

This chain joins TRBV7-2 and TRBJ2-2, with D maybe TRBD1 (5 bases). CDR3 length equals 15 residues. The V end was cut by 5 bases, the J end by 4 bases, with 14 bases between. Germline lookup yields CDR1 SGHTA and CDR2 FQGNSA. The CDR3 sequence: CASSHLHRSTGELFF. CDR3 nucleotide sequence: TGTGCCAGCAGCCACTTACACAGGAGCACCGGGGAGCTGTTTTTT.

This clonotype came up many times. The chain is built from TRBV28 and TRBJ2-1; no clear D. Per germline, CDR1 MDHEN and CDR2 SYDVKM. Trimming pared 2 bases from V and 10 bases from J, leaving 6 bases between. The CDR3 runs 11 residues. CDR3 in amino acids: CASSLALEQFF. The CDR3 DNA is TGTGCCAGCAGTTTAGCGCTAGAGCAGTTCTTC.

This clonotype appeared a few times. This chain connects TRBV3-1 to TRBJ2-4; D gene unclear. Trimming pared 5 bases from V and 9 bases from J, leaving 8 bases between. CDR3 length: 11 amino acids. Germline CDR1 and CDR2: LGHDT and YNNKEL (reference sequence). This CDR3 reads CASSTVGIQYF. DNA of the CDR3: TGTGCCAGCAGCACTGTGGGCATTCAGTACTTC.

This clonotype was seen only a few times. The chain couples TRBV10-2 to TRBJ2-1, with a weak D call TRBD2 (7 bases). The CDR3 has 12 residues. The V end was cut by 7 bases, the J end by 6 bases, with 10 bases between. CDR1 WSHSY and CDR2 SAAADI come from the germline V gene. The CDR3 is CASKGGLNEQFF. The CDR3 coding sequence is TGCGCCAGCAAGGGGGGGCTCAATGAGCAGTTCTTC.

This chain links TRBV7-9 with TRBJ2-1; the match to TRBD2 covers 7 bases. The CDR3 runs to 14 residues. The germline CDR1 and CDR2 sequences are SEHNR and FQNEAQ (reference sequence). Trimming at V came to 4 bases and at J to 7 bases, leaving 7 bases not matched to a gene. The CDR3, as DNA: TGTGCCAGCAGCTCACAGCGGGATTGGAATGAGCAGTTCTTC. It specifies CASSSQRDWNEQFF.

The genes are TRBV20-1 and TRBJ1-2; TRBD1 is a possible D gene (5 bases). The CDR3 covers 11 residues. Germline lookup yields CDR1 DFQATT and CDR2 SNEGSKA (reference sequence). Trimming shortened V by 0 bases and J by 7 bases, and 6 bases separated the two germline ends. CDR3 DNA sequence: TGCAGTGCTAGAGACAGGGTTGGCTACACCTTC. This sequence encodes CSARDRVGYTF.

A note on this clonotype: This sequence may be a read error, since a much larger clone differs from it by one base. The V call is TRBV24-1, the J call TRBJ1-2; D is ambiguous. Trimming stripped 1 base from V and 6 bases from J, with 8 bases between. Germline CDR1 reads KGHDR; CDR2 reads SFDVKD. The CDR3 length is 13 residues. The CDR3 loop reads CATSDLPDDGYTF. CDR3 nucleotides: TGTGCCACCAGTGATTTACCAGACGATGGCTACACCTTC.

This clonotype was seen a handful of times. The chain joins TRBV12-3 or TRBV12-4 to TRBJ2-1, with 10 bases that match TRBD2. V gave up 3 bases and J gave up 0 bases; unmatched junction bases: 14. The CDR3 has 20 residues. The CDR3 bases are TGTGCCAGCAGTTTCGAAACGCTAGCGGGGGCCCTACTCTCCTACAATGAGCAGTTCTTC. Its protein is CASSFETLAGALLSYNEQFF.

The chain combines TRBV9 with TRBJ2-6; D is undetermined. The CDR3 extends over 16 amino acids. The V end lost 0 bases, the J end lost 0 bases, and 7 bases lay between the germline ends. Germline V lookup: CDR1 SGDLS, CDR2 YYNGEE. The CDR3 bases are TGTGCCAGCAGCGTAGGGTCAGTCTCTGGGGCCAACGTCCTGACTTTC. Residues: CASSVGSVSGANVLTF.